This TCR beta chain was profiled in a study of blood T cells in healthy people across ages. About this clonotype: Its antigen remains unknown.

Through a sample-barcoded 5' primer and a J-beta primer mix, a second PCR was run for about 7 to 12 cycles. From the 5' RACE reads, TCRdb called clonotypes with MiXCR, one entry per CDR3 protein. The sample holds about 620,000 distinct CDR3 sequences, roughly 20% seen once. Study results and limitations: Naive T cell percentage strongly correlated with TCR beta diversity. Older age went with lower TCR beta diversity per million T cells, in a roughly linear way.

This CDR3 is 13 amino acids long. Germline values: CDR1 SNHLY, CDR2 FYNNEI. V dropped 7 bases and J dropped 7 bases, with 14 bases sitting between them. This chain connects TRBV2 to TRBJ2-4; possible D gene TRBD1, 6 bases. The TCR was taken from a man between 65 and 85 years old in good health. Sample: blood. Written as DNA, the CDR3 is TGTGCCAGCACCTCAGGGGCCGCGAACATTCAGTACTTC. It is translated as CASTSGAANIQYF.